These 17 T cell receptor beta chains share one sample of origin, sequenced in a study of vaccination and CD4 T cells after COVID-19. Sequenced with the Oncomine TCR Beta short-read assay was DNA taken from cultured CD4+ T cells. TCRdb re-called the PCR reads with MiXCR, one entry per CDR3 protein. The table includes about 20,000 distinct CDR3 sequences, just over 60% detected once. These receptors have no known antigen. As for treatment: roughly 11-day PBMC culture with coronavirus spike peptide pools or control peptides (ViraFEST assay). The material sequenced was CD4+ T cells from blood, cultured in vitro. The receptors were sampled from a human donor who had recovered from COVID-19.

The chain recombines TRBV12-5 with TRBJ2-1, with D possibly TRBD1 on 5 matching bases. This CDR3 is 14 amino acids long. Germline V gene data show CDR1 as LGHNT and CDR2 as FRNRAP. V lost 1 base, J lost 7 bases, and 11 bases lay in between. The CDR3 reads CASGLAAGWNEQFF. CDR3 nucleotide sequence: TGTGCTAGTGGTTTGGCCGCAGGGTGGAATGAGCAGTTCTTC.

This chain links TRBV6-1 with TRBJ1-6; unclear D gene. Germline V gene lookup returns CDR1 MNHNS and CDR2 SASEGT. The CDR3 loop spans 12 amino acids. V was clipped by 3 bases and J by 10 bases, with 7 bases between them. This CDR3 reads CASSDRQSPLHF. In nucleotides, the CDR3 is TGTGCCAGCAGTGACCGGCAGTCACCCCTCCACTTT.

V usage is TRBV11-3 and J usage is TRBJ2-1; the match to TRBD2 covers 7 bases. The CDR3 runs 17 residues. The germline V gene has CDR1 SGHNT and CDR2 YENEEA. The trim removed 3 bases at V and 3 bases at J, leaving 11 bases unmatched. The CDR3 DNA is TGTGCCAGCAGCTTGCAGGCGGCGGGAGTAGTCTACAATGAGCAGTTCTTC. This sequence encodes CASSLQAAGVVYNEQFF.

The chain recombines TRBV5-1 with TRBJ1-5, with TRBD1 identical over 7 bases. V gave up 0 bases and J gave up 3 bases; unmatched junction bases: 3. Germline lookup yields CDR1 SGHRS and CDR2 YFSETQ. The CDR3 extends over 15 amino acids. CDR3 sequence (DNA): TGCGCCAGCAGCTTGGAGGGACAGCTCAATCAGCCCCAGCATTTT. It encodes CASSLEGQLNQPQHF. Full variable domain (outside the CDR3, taken from reference TRBV5-1 and TRBJ1-5): KAGVTQTPRYLIKTRGQQVTLSCSPISGHRSVSWYQQTPGQGLQFLFEYFSETQRNKGNFPGRFSGRQFSNSRSEMNVSTLELGDSALYLCASSLEGQLNQPQHFGDGTRLSIL.

This clonotype has only a few counts. V usage is TRBV5-8 and J usage is TRBJ2-3; no definite D call. Germline V gene data show CDR1 as SGHTS and CDR2 as YDEGEE. There are 16 residues in the CDR3. V dropped 0 bases and J dropped 6 bases, with 17 bases sitting between them. Written as DNA, the CDR3 is TGTGCCAGCAGCTTGGCAGTGCGGTCTGACGAGGATACGCAGTATTTT. As protein: CASSLAVRSDEDTQYF. Filled out from reference TRBV5-8 and TRBJ2-3, the complete variable domain reads EAGVTQSPTHLIKTRGQQATLRCSPISGHTSVYWYQQALGLGLQFLLWYDEGEERNRGNFPPRFSGRQFPNYSSELNVNALELEDSALYLCASSLAVRSDEDTQYFGPGTRLTVL.

Only a few counts were recorded for this clonotype. The genes are TRBV20-1 and TRBJ2-5; 8 nucleotides agree with TRBD2. Germline V lookup: CDR1 DFQATT, CDR2 SNEGSKA (reference sequence). V trimming: 6 bases; J trimming: 6 bases; junction bases outside the gene matches: 9. The CDR3 sequence is 13 residues long. CDR3 region: CSAGGGRGKTQYF. In DNA, the CDR3 is TGCAGTGCCGGGGGGGGTCGAGGGAAGACCCAGTACTTC.

Only a few counts were recorded for this clonotype. The genes are TRBV12-3 or TRBV12-4 and TRBJ1-5; maybe TRBD1 (6 bases). The CDR3 has 14 amino acids. V lost 5 bases, J lost 7 bases, and 15 bases lay in between. For the CDR3, the DNA is TGTGCCAGCAGTCTCACAGGGCCACGGCAGCCCCAGCATTTT. It encodes CASSLTGPRQPQHF.

The chain employs TRBV28 and TRBJ2-1, with D perhaps matching TRBD2 (6 bases). Germline assignment: CDR1 MDHEN and CDR2 SYDVKM. CDR3 length equals 13 residues. V was cut by 7 bases and J by 2 bases, with 9 bases left in between. CDR3 protein: CASTSVAYNEQFF. Written as DNA, the CDR3 is TGTGCCAGCACTAGCGTCGCCTACAATGAGCAGTTCTTC.

The chain links TRBV10-3 to TRBJ1-1; D is perhaps TRBD1 (6 bases). There are 12 residues in the CDR3. The V end was cut by 3 bases, the J end by 7 bases, with 9 bases between. Per germline, CDR1 ENHRY and CDR2 SYGVKD. The CDR3 DNA is TGTGCCATCAGTGAATTACAGGGTGAAGCTTTCTTT. The encoded protein is CAISELQGEAFF.

J is TRBJ2-2 and V is TRBV6-4; either TRBD1 or TRBD2 may supply D (6 bases each). Per the germline V gene, CDR1 is MRHNA and CDR2 is SNTAGT. V was clipped by 6 bases and J by 7 bases, with 18 bases between them. This CDR3 spans 15 amino acids. CDR3: CASRPFGGSVGELFF. In nucleotides, the CDR3 is TGTGCCAGCAGACCATTCGGGGGCTCGGTCGGGGAGCTGTTTTTT.

The chain links TRBV4-1 to TRBJ1-5; 8 bases agree with TRBD1. CDR3 length: 20 amino acids. Germline lookup yields CDR1 MGHRA and CDR2 YSYEKL. V shed 4 bases and J 6 bases; nucleotides not matched to a gene: 23. The CDR3 sequence is CASSRGPGGAGYRGPQPQHF. DNA for the CDR3: TGCGCCAGCAGCCGGGGCCCAGGGGGCGCGGGGTATAGGGGACCTCAGCCCCAGCATTTT.

The chain is built from TRBV27 and TRBJ2-2; 7 nucleotides align to TRBD1. Trimming took 2 bases from V and 4 from J; bases not matched to a gene: 4. Germline loops: CDR1 MNHEY, CDR2 SMNVEV (reference sequence). The CDR3 has 15 amino acids. The CDR3 loop is CASSLKGAGTGELFF. For the CDR3, the DNA is TGTGCCAGCAGTTTAAAGGGGGCAGGCACCGGGGAGCTGTTTTTT.

In this sample, this clonotype turned up once. The chain is built from TRBV29-1 and TRBJ2-3; TRBD1 aligns across 8 bases. The CDR3 extends over 12 amino acids. J was trimmed by 3 bases and V by 8 bases; bases with no gene match: 4. Germline V gene data show CDR1 as SQVTM and CDR2 as ANQGSEA. CDR3 in amino acids: CSPGGLTDTQYF. CDR3 DNA: TGCAGCCCAGGGGGCCTGACAGATACGCAGTATTTT.

The chain links TRBV7-9 to TRBJ1-6; D uncertain. Germline-derived CDR1 and CDR2 are SEHNR and FQNEAQ (reference sequence). The germline V and J ends were trimmed by 5 bases and 7 bases, with 15 bases remaining between them. This CDR3 comprises 15 residues. In DNA form, the CDR3 reads TGTGCCAGCAGCCCGTCTGAGTCTGGGAATTCACCCCTCCACTTT. Its protein product is CASSPSESGNSPLHF.

This rearrangement joins TRBV28 to TRBJ1-1; D is uncertain. Per the germline V gene, CDR1 is MDHEN and CDR2 is SYDVKM. The V end was cut by 4 bases, the J end by 8 bases, with 14 bases between. The CDR3 consists of 13 residues. The CDR3 DNA follows: TGTGCCAGCAGTTCACAACAGCTTCTGGAAGCTTTCTTT. Its protein is CASSSQQLLEAFF. The full variable domain, in which reference TRBV28 and TRBJ1-1 provide the parts outside the CDR3, is DVKVTQSSRYLVKRTGEKVFLECVQDMDHENMFWYRQDPGLGLRLIYFSYDVKMKEKGDIPEGYSVSREKKERFSLILESASTNQTSMYLCASSSQQLLEAFFGQGTRLTVV.

The V call is TRBV28, the J call TRBJ1-2; D is unclear. The CDR3 runs 11 residues. V was trimmed by 3 bases and J by 8 bases, leaving 7 bases between them. In germline, CDR1 is MDHEN, CDR2 SYDVKM. The CDR3 region has the DNA TGTGCCAGCAGTTTTGCCCAGGGCTACACCTTC. It yields the protein CASSFAQGYTF.

This clonotype was recorded a few times. The chain couples TRBV15 to TRBJ1-2; no definite D call. The CDR3 is 15 residues long. The V gene's germline CDR1 is LNHNV and CDR2 YYDKDF (reference sequence). Trimming stripped 0 bases from V and 5 bases from J, with 13 bases between. CDR3: CATSREGVVRYGYTF. The CDR3 bases are TGTGCCACCAGCAGAGAAGGCGTGGTGCGGTATGGCTACACCTTC.